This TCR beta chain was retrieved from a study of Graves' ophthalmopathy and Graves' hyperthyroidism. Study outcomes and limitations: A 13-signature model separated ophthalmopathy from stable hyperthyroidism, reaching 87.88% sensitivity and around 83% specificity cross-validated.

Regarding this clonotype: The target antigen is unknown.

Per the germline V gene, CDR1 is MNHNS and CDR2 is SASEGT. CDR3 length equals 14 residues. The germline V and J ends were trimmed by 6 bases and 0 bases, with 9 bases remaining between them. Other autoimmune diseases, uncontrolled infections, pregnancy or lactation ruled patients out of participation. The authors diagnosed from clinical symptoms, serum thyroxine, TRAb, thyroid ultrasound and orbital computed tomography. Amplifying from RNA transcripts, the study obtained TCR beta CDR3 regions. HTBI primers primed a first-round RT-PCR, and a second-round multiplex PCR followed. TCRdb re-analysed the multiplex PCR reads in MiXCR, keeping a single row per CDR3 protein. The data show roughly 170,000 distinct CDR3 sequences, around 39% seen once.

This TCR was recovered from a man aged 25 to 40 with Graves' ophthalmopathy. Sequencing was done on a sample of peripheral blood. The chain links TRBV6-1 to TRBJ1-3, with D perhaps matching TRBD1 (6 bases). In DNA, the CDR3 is TGTGCCAGCAGGGGAGGGGGCTCTGGAAACACCATATATTTT. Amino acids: CASRGGGSGNTIYF.